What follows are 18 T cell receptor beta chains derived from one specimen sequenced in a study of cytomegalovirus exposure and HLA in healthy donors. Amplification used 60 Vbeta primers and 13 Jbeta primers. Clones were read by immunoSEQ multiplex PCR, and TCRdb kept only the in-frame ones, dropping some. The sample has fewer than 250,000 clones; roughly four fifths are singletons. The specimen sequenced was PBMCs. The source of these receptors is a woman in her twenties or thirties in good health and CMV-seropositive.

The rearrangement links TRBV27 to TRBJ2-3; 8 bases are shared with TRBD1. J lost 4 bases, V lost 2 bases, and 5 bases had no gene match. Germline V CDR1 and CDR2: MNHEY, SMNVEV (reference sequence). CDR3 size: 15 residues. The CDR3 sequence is CASSLRGQDADTQYF. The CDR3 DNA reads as TGTGCCAGCAGTTTAAGGGGACAGGACGCAGATACGCAGTATTTT.

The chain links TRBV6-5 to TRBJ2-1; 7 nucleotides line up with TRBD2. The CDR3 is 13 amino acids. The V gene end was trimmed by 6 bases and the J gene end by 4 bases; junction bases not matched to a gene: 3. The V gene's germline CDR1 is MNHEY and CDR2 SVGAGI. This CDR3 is CASRKAGYNEQFF. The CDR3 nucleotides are TGTGCCAGCAGAAAAGCGGGGTACAATGAGCAGTTCTTC.

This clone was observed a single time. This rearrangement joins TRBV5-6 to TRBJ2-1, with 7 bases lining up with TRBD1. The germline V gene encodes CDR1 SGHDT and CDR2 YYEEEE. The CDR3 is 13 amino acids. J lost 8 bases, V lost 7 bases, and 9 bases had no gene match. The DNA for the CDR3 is TGTGCCAGCGGCCGACAGGGTGGTGATGAGCAGTTCTTC. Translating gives CASGRQGGDEQFF. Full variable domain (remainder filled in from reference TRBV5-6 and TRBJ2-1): DAGVTQSPTHLIKTRGQQVTLRCSPKSGHDTVSWYQQALGQGPQFIFQYYEEEERQRGNFPDRFSGHQFPNYSSELNVNALLLGDSALYLCASGRQGGDEQFFGPGTRLTVL.

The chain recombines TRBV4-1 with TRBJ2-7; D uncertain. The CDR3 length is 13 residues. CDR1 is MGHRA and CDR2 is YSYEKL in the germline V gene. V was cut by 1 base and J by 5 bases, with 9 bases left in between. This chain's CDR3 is CASSQVLSHEQYF. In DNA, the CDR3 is TGCGCCAGCAGCCAAGTCCTTTCCCACGAGCAGTACTTC.

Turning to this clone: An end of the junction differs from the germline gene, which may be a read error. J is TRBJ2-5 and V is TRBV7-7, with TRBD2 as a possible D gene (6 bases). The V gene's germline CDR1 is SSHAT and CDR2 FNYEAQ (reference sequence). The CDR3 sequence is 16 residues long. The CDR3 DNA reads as TGTGCTAGCAGCCCTCCCGGCGGGGACCTCCAAGAGACCCAGTACTTC. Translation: CASSPPGGDLQETQYF.

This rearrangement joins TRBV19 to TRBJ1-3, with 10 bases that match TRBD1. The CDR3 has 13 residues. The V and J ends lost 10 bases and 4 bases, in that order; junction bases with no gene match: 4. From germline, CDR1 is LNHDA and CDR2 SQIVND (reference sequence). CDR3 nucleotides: TGTGCCACGGGACAGGGGAACGGAAACACCATATATTTT. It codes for CATGQGNGNTIYF.

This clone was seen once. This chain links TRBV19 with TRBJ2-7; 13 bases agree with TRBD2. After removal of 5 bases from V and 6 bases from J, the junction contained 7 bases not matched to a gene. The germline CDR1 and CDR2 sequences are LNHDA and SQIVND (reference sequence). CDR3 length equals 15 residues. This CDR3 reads CASSQRLAGGGEQYF. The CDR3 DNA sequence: TGTGCCAGTAGTCAACGACTAGCGGGAGGTGGCGAGCAGTACTTC.

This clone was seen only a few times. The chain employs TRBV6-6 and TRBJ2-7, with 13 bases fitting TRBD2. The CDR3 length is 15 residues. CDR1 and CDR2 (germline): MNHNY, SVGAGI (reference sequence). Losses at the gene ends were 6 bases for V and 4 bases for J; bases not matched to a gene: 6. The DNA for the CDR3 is TGTGCCAGCAGCGACGGGACTAGCGGGACATACGAGCAGTACTTC. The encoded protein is CASSDGTSGTYEQYF.

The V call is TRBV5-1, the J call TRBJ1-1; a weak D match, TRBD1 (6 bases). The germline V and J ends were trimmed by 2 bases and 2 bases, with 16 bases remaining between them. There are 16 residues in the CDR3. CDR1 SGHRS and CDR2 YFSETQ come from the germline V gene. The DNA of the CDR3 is TGCGCCAGCAGCTTCACCTCGGGCAGGGGAAACACTGAAGCTTTCTTT. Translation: CASSFTSGRGNTEAFF.

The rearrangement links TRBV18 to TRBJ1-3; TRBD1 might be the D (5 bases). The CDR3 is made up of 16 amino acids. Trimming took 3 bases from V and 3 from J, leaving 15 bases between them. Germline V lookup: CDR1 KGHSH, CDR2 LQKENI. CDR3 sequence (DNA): TGTGCCAGCTCACCCCGCACGGGGGGAAATGGAAACACCATATATTTT. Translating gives CASSPRTGGNGNTIYF.

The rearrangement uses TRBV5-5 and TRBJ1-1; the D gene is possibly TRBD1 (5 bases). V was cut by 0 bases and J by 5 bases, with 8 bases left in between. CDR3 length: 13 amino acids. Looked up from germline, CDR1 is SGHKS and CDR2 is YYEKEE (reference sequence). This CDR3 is CASSLGGGTEAFF. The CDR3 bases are TGTGCCAGCAGCTTGGGGGGGGGTACTGAAGCTTTCTTT. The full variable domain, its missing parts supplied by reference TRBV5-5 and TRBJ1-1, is DAGVTQSPTHLIKTRGQQVTLRCSPISGHKSVSWYQQVLGQGPQFIFQYYEKEERGRGNFPDRFSARQFPNYSSELNVNALLLGDSALYLCASSLGGGTEAFFGQGTRLTVV.

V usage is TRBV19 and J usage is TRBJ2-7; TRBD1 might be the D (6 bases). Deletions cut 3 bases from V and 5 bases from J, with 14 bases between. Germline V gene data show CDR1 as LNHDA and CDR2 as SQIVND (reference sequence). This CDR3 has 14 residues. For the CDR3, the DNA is TGTGCCAGTAGTATTGGTACAGGGAGAGACGAGCAGTACTTC. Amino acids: CASSIGTGRDEQYF.

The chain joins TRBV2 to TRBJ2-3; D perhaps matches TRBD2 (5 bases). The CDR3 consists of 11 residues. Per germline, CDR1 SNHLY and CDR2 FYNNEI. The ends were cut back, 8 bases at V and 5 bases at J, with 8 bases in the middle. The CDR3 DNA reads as TGTGCCAGCCACCGGGGAGATACGCAGTATTTT. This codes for CASHRGDTQYF.

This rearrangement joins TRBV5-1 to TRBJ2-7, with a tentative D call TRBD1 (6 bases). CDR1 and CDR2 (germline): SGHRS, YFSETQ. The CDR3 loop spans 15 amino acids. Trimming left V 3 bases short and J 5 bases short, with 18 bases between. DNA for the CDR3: TGCGCCAGCAGCTCCTCCGGGACAAGCTTCAACGAGCAGTACTTC. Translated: CASSSSGTSFNEQYF.

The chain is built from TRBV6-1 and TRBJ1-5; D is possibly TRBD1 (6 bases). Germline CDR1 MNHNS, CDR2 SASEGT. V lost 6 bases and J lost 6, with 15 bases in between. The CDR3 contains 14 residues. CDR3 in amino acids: CASRGQGRGQPQHF. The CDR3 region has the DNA TGTGCCAGCAGGGGGCAGGGGAGGGGTCAGCCCCAGCATTTT.

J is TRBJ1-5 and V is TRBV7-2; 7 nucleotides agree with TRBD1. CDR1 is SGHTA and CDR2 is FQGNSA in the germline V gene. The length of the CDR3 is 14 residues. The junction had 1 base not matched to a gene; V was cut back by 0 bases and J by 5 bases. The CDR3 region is CASSLAGTDQPQHF. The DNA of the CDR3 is TGTGCCAGCAGCTTAGCCGGGACAGATCAGCCCCAGCATTTT.

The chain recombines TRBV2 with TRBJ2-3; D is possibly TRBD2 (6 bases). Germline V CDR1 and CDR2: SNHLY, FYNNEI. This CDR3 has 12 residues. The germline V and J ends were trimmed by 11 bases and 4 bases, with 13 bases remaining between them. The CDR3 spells CAHAGYSDTQYF. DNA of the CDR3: TGTGCCCACGCGGGGTATTCAGATACGCAGTATTTT. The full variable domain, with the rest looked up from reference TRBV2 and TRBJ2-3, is EPEVTQTPSHQVTQMGQEVILRCVPISNHLYFYWYRQILGQKVEFLVSFYNNEISEKSEIFDDQFSVERPDGSNFTLKIRSTKLEDSAMYFCAHAGYSDTQYFGPGTRLTVL.

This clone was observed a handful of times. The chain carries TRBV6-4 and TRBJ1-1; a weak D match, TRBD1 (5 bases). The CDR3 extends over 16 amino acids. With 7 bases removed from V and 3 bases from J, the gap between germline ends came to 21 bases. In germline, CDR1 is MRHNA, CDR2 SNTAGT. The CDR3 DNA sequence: TGTGCCAGCACCCCCCCTCTCAGGGTAGAAGACACTGAAGCTTTCTTT. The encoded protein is CASTPPLRVEDTEAFF.